The TCR beta chain under discussion was sequenced for a study of STAT5B mutations in CD4+ large granular lymphocyte leukemia. Overall study context: Among healthy controls, a particular HLA allele went with more CDR3 'QG' motifs.

The germline V and J ends were trimmed by 0 bases and 3 bases, with 13 bases remaining between them. Germline values: CDR1 SGDLS, CDR2 YYNGEE. The CDR3 runs 15 residues. Study-wide findings and caveats: The CD4+ versus CD8+ T-LGLL clonality difference may reflect limited sample size. TRBV06-family usage was enriched in top patient clones (8/27) versus controls (2/35). Patient CD4-sorted repertoires looked more clonal than healthy CD4+ repertoires, even without putative leukemic clones.

Produced via immunoSEQ multiplex PCR; TCRdb's table is partial and in-frame only. The sample includes 30,000 to 40,000 clones, less than 70% of them seen just once. To note about this clone: Its target is not known.

Sequenced: CD4+ T cells from blood buffy coats. The sequence derives from a human donor in good health. The gene calls are TRBV9 and TRBJ2-7; TRBD2 is a possible D gene (6 bases). DNA for the CDR3: TGTGCCAGCAGCGTAGACAGGACTATCCACTACGAGCAGTACTTC. This gives the protein CASSVDRTIHYEQYF.